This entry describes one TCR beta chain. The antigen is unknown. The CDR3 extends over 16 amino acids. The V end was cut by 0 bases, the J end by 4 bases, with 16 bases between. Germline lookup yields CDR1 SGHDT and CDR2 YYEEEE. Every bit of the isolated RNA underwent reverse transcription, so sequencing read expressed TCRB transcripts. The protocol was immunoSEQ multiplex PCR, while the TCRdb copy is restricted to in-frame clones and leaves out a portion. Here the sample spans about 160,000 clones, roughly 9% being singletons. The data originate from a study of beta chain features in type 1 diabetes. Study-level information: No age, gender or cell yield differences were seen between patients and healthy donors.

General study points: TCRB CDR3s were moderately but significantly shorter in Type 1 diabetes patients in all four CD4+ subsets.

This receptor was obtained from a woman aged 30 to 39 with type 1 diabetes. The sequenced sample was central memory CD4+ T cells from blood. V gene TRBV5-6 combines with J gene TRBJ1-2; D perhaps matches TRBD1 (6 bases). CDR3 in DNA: TGTGCCAGCAGCTTGGCGGGGGGCGCAGTTCTCTATGGCTACACCTTC. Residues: CASSLAGGAVLYGYTF.